This TCR beta chain was retrieved from a study of blood T cell repertoires in COVID-19. In the study overall: The study drew acute and convalescent COVID-19 samples from the United States, Italy and Spain. PBMCs, B-cell-depleted T cells, or T cells provided the cDNA or gDNA that made up the material.

The sample holds a few counts of this clone. Original handling: Researchers report that nucleated cell counts were estimated from reference gene primer amplification. The repertoire was sequenced with immunoSEQ multiplex PCR; TCRdb's copy has only in-frame clones and lacks some. V and J calls and clone size are as listed in that table; D and trimming were resolved from the DNA. The sample has 99,000 or so clones; about 86% are singletons. After removal of 4 bases from V and 4 bases from J, the junction contained 3 bases not matched to a gene. The germline gives CDR1 MRHNA, CDR2 SNTAGT. The CDR3 is 14 amino acids.

The genes are TRBV6-4 and TRBJ2-2, with TRBD2 matching 7 bases. Material for sequencing was peripheral blood. The origin of this receptor is a woman aged 55-75 years in a cohort sampled during active or convalescent COVID-19. This chain's CDR3 is CASSGGSGTGELFF. DNA of the CDR3: TGTGCCAGCAGTGGCGGGAGTGGCACCGGGGAGCTGTTTTTT.